These 26 T cell receptor beta chains were all obtained from the same sample, sequenced in a study of cytomegalovirus exposure and HLA in healthy donors. 13 Jbeta primers and 60 Vbeta primers were used for the PCR. Using immunoSEQ multiplex PCR, the repertoire was profiled, and TCRdb retains in-frame clones only, with some absent. The data show some 130,000 clones, and the top ten clones hold under 2%. The sequenced sample consisted of PBMCs. The origin of the receptors is a woman aged 40 to 49 in good health and CMV-seronegative.

The chain joins TRBV7-2 to TRBJ2-3, with 14 positions matching TRBD2. Germline V gene lookup returns CDR1 SGHTA and CDR2 FQGNSA. Losses at the gene ends were 7 bases for V and 6 bases for J; bases not matched to a gene: 6. There are 15 residues in the CDR3. The CDR3 sequence is CASTWTSGGRDTQYF. In nucleotides, the CDR3 is TGTGCCAGCACCTGGACTAGCGGGGGGAGGGATACGCAGTATTTT.

The chain has TRBV5-1 and TRBJ2-3; D is unclear. The CDR3 totals 13 residues. CDR1 is SGHRS, CDR2 YFSETQ, per germline. Between the trimmed V and J ends, which lost 1 base and 6 bases, there was a span of 9 bases. CDR3 DNA sequence: TGCGCCAGCAGCTTGTCTCCTTTGGATACGCAGTATTTT. Its translation is CASSLSPLDTQYF. Looking up the rest from reference TRBV5-1 and TRBJ2-3 gives the full variable domain: KAGVTQTPRYLIKTRGQQVTLSCSPISGHRSVSWYQQTPGQGLQFLFEYFSETQRNKGNFPGRFSGRQFSNSRSEMNVSTLELGDSALYLCASSLSPLDTQYFGPGTRLTVL.

The genes are TRBV14 and TRBJ1-1; D is uncertain. V lost 0 bases to trimming and J lost 9 bases, with 8 bases between them. This CDR3 has 12 residues. From germline, CDR1 is SGHDN and CDR2 FVKESK. CDR3 protein: CASSQDLLKAFF. The CDR3 bases are TGTGCCAGCAGCCAAGACCTACTAAAAGCTTTCTTT.

This chain uses TRBV28 with TRBJ1-3; tentatively, D is TRBD1 (6 bases). Trimming left V 4 bases short and J 0 bases short, with 28 bases between. CDR1 and CDR2 from the germline V gene are MDHEN and SYDVKM. There are 21 residues in the CDR3. CDR3 sequence: CASSSMGLGTRVISSGNTIYF. CDR3 nucleotide sequence: TGTGCCAGCAGTTCTATGGGGTTAGGGACAAGGGTCATCAGCTCTGGAAACACCATATATTTT.

V gene TRBV20-1 combines with J gene TRBJ2-7; maybe TRBD1 (5 bases). The germline V gene has CDR1 DFQATT and CDR2 SNEGSKA (reference sequence). Trimming removed 5 bases from V and 6 bases from J, with 11 bases in between. This CDR3 is 11 amino acids long. DNA of the CDR3: TGCAGTGCTGGTGACAGCGCCGAGCAGTACGTC. Translating it yields CSAGDSAEQYV.

The J gene is TRBJ2-7, the V gene TRBV7-2; D unresolved. The CDR3 loop spans 16 amino acids. Looked up from germline, CDR1 is SGHTA and CDR2 is FQGNSA. The V and J ends lost 3 bases and 2 bases respectively, with 17 bases between them. This chain's CDR3 is CASSFLVLAGTYEQYF. CDR3 bases: TGTGCCAGCAGCTTTCTGGTTCTGGCAGGAACCTACGAGCAGTACTTC.

The chain couples TRBV27 to TRBJ2-3; 12 bases are a match to TRBD2. The CDR3 runs to 18 residues. Unmatched junction bases numbered 9, after V lost 4 bases and J lost 1 base. CDR1 and CDR2 from the germline V gene are MNHEY and SMNVEV (reference sequence). CDR3 amino acids: CASSYLAGGSRGTDTQYF. CDR3 nucleotides: TGTGCCAGCAGTTACCTAGCGGGGGGGAGTCGGGGCACAGATACGCAGTATTTT.

By frequency, this clone registers medium-sized. V and J are TRBV11-3 and TRBJ1-1, with 7 nucleotides matching TRBD1. After removal of 4 bases from V and 5 bases from J, the junction contained 10 bases not matched to a gene. CDR1 is SGHNT, CDR2 YENEEA, per germline. CDR3 length equals 15 residues. In nucleotides, the CDR3 is TGTGCCAGCAGCTCCCGACAGGGAGGAGAGACTGAAGCTTTCTTT. It yields the protein CASSSRQGGETEAFF.

This sequence joins TRBV9 and TRBJ1-6; no clear D gene. Trimming removed 0 bases from V and 7 bases from J, with 11 bases in between. Germline V gene sequence: CDR1 SGDLS, CDR2 YYNGEE. The CDR3 consists of 15 residues. The CDR3 nucleotides read TGTGCCAGCAGCGTAGCGGGGAGATTCAATTCACCCCTCCACTTT. It specifies CASSVAGRFNSPLHF.

The genes are TRBV4-2 and TRBJ1-1; D gene ambiguous. V was trimmed by 1 base and J by 6 bases, leaving 12 bases between them. The CDR3 has 14 amino acids. CDR1 and CDR2 (germline): LGHNA, YNFKEQ. As DNA, the CDR3 is TGTGCCAGCAGCCAAGTAAGCCTTAGAGCTGAAGCTTTCTTT. It is translated as CASSQVSLRAEAFF.

The chain is built from TRBV4-2 and TRBJ2-5, with D perhaps matching TRBD2 (5 bases). The CDR3 is 14 amino acids. Germline-derived CDR1 and CDR2 are LGHNA and YNFKEQ. Trimming took 0 bases from V and 5 from J, leaving 10 bases between them. As DNA, the CDR3 is TGTGCCAGCAGCCAAGATCGAGGGTGGGAGACCCAGTACTTC. This translates into CASSQDRGWETQYF.

V and J are TRBV5-6 and TRBJ1-2; D uncertain. V was clipped by 5 bases and J by 8 bases, with 19 bases between them. Looked up from germline, CDR1 is SGHDT and CDR2 is YYEEEE. This CDR3 has 14 amino acids. The CDR3 region is CASSSPPQTGGYTF. The CDR3 nucleotides are TGTGCCAGCAGTAGTCCCCCTCAGACGGGAGGCTACACCTTC.

The CDR3 region has the DNA TGTGCCAGCAGTTATCGGCAGGGGTCGGATGGCTACACCTTC. Amino acid sequence: CASSYRQGSDGYTF. The chain employs TRBV6-5 and TRBJ1-2; D perhaps matches TRBD1 (6 bases). V lost 3 bases and J lost 6, with 14 bases in between. Germline V gives CDR1 MNHEY, CDR2 SVGAGI. The CDR3 covers 14 residues.

V gene TRBV7-3 combines with J gene TRBJ1-1; maybe TRBD1 (6 bases). The CDR3 sequence is 15 residues long. Germline CDR1 and CDR2: SGHTA and FQGTGA. Trimming left V 4 bases short and J 6 bases short, with 18 bases between. The CDR3 DNA follows: TGTGCCAGCAGCTCAGGGGCTAATTGGGCATCTGAAGCTTTCTTT. It is translated as CASSSGANWASEAFF.

The chain combines TRBV28 with TRBJ2-7, with TRBD1 matching 12 bases. Trimming took 5 bases from V and 6 from J; bases not matched to a gene: 5. The germline CDR1 and CDR2 sequences are MDHEN and SYDVKM. The CDR3 runs to 14 residues. CDR3 DNA: TGTGCCAGCAGTACCCGGGACAGGGGGCTCGAGCAGTACTTC. It is translated as CASSTRDRGLEQYF.

The rearrangement links TRBV19 to TRBJ1-1, with TRBD1 identical over 9 bases. The J segment lost 11 bases and the V segment lost 0 bases, leaving 4 bases of the junction unmatched. The CDR3 is 13 residues long. Germline V gene lookup returns CDR1 LNHDA and CDR2 SQIVND (reference sequence). CDR3 in DNA: TGTGCCAGTAGTATAGATCGGGACAGGGCCGCTTTCTTT. The encoded protein is CASSIDRDRAAFF. Looking up the rest from reference TRBV19 and TRBJ1-1 gives the full variable domain: DGGITQSPKYLFRKEGQNVTLSCEQNLNHDAMYWYRQDPGQGLRLIYYSQIVNDFQKGDIAEGYSVSREKKESFPLTVTSAQKNPTAFYLCASSIDRDRAAFFGQGTRLTVV.

This rearrangement joins TRBV14 to TRBJ2-7; 10 bases fit TRBD2. The germline V gene has CDR1 SGHDN and CDR2 FVKESK. With 3 bases clipped from V and 5 bases from J, the junction kept 10 bases outside the gene matches. This CDR3 has 16 amino acids. CDR3 bases: TGTGCCAGCAGCCAGGTACCAGCGGGGGGGCTCCACGAGCAGTACTTC. It specifies CASSQVPAGGLHEQYF. Together with reference TRBV14 and TRBJ2-7, the CDR3 gives the full variable domain: EAGVTQFPSHSVIEKGQTVTLRCDPISGHDNLYWYRRVMGKEIKFLLHFVKESKQDESGMPNNRFLAERTGGTYSTLKVQPAELEDSGVYFCASSQVPAGGLHEQYFGPGTRLTVT.

The CDR3 loop is CASSQEARGNPYGYTF. CDR3 in DNA: TGTGCCAGCAGCCAAGAGGCCAGGGGGAACCCCTATGGCTACACCTTC. The genes are TRBV4-2 and TRBJ1-2; 7 nucleotides agree with TRBD1. CDR3 length: 16 amino acids. Germline trimming cut 0 bases from V and 4 bases from J; bases unmatched to any gene: 8. Germline loops: CDR1 LGHNA, CDR2 YNFKEQ.

The chain is built from TRBV9 and TRBJ2-5; D is possibly TRBD2 (6 bases). The CDR3 spans 14 residues. From germline, CDR1 is SGDLS and CDR2 YYNGEE. Trimming removed 0 bases from V and 4 bases from J, with 10 bases in between. The CDR3 coding sequence is TGTGCCAGCAGCGTAGGGACTATCCGAGAGACCCAGTACTTC. This encodes CASSVGTIRETQYF.

V gene TRBV6-1 combines with J gene TRBJ2-6, with 8 bases aligning to TRBD1. J lost 5 bases, V lost 4 bases, and 13 bases had no gene match. This CDR3 contains 18 residues. Germline assignment: CDR1 MNHNS and CDR2 SASEGT. The CDR3 reads CASSGDRSGWYRANVLTF. DNA of the CDR3: TGTGCCAGCAGTGGGGACAGGAGCGGATGGTATCGGGCCAACGTCCTGACTTTC.

The chain joins TRBV7-2 to TRBJ1-5, with TRBD1 as a possible D gene (5 bases). The CDR3 is 17 amino acids. The V end was cut by 0 bases, the J end by 2 bases, with 14 bases between. Germline values: CDR1 SGHTA, CDR2 FQGNSA. The CDR3 DNA sequence: TGTGCCAGCAGCTTAGCCAGCGGGACGGGACGCAATCAGCCCCAGCATTTT. This translates into CASSLASGTGRNQPQHF. Looking up the rest from reference TRBV7-2 and TRBJ1-5 gives the full variable domain: GAGVSQSPSNKVTEKGKDVELRCDPISGHTALYWYRQSLGQGLEFLIYFQGNSAPDKSGLPSDRFSAERTGGSVSTLTIQRTQQEDSAVYLCASSLASGTGRNQPQHFGDGTRLSIL.

The chain joins TRBV5-4 to TRBJ1-1; D is undetermined. The CDR3 consists of 14 residues. V gave up 2 bases and J gave up 4 bases, with 12 bases separating them. CDR1 and CDR2 from the germline V gene are SGHNT and YYREEE (reference sequence). The DNA of the CDR3 is TGTGCCAGCAGCTTCCCGGGGAAGCCCACTGAAGCTTTCTTT. Translating it yields CASSFPGKPTEAFF.

The DNA of the CDR3 is TGTGCCAGCAGCCCCGGACAGGTGCGGAACACTGAAGCTTTCTTT. It translates to CASSPGQVRNTEAFF. This chain connects TRBV7-3 to TRBJ1-1; 7 bases line up with TRBD1. CDR1 is SGHTA and CDR2 is FQGTGA in the germline V gene. This CDR3 is 15 amino acids long. V dropped 5 bases and J dropped 1; count of bases not matched to a gene: 7. Together with reference TRBV7-3 and TRBJ1-1, the CDR3 gives the full variable domain: GAGVSQTPSNKVTEKGKYVELRCDPISGHTALYWYRQSLGQGPEFLIYFQGTGAADDSGLPNDRFFAVRPEGSVSTLKIQRTERGDSAVYLCASSPGQVRNTEAFFGQGTRLTVV.

The chain employs TRBV6-6 and TRBJ1-6; possible D gene TRBD1, 6 bases. The CDR3 is 13 amino acids. CDR1 is MNHNY and CDR2 is SVGAGI in the germline V gene (reference sequence). V shed 8 bases and J shed 7 bases, with 12 bases lying between them. CDR3 sequence: CASLRTVNSPLHF. Here the CDR3 DNA reads TGTGCCAGCCTGAGGACAGTCAATTCACCCCTCCACTTT.

V gene TRBV4-3 combines with J gene TRBJ1-2, with a tentative D call TRBD1 (6 bases). The CDR3 is made up of 15 amino acids. Germline CDR1 reads LGHNA; CDR2 reads YSLEER. With 1 base removed from V and 5 bases from J, the gap between germline ends came to 14 bases. The CDR3 loop reads CASSQALGQNYGYTF. For the CDR3, the DNA is TGCGCCAGCAGCCAAGCCCTCGGACAGAATTATGGCTACACCTTC.

The chain recombines TRBV18 with TRBJ2-3; D is possibly TRBD1 (5 bases). V was trimmed by 5 bases and J by 4 bases, leaving 7 bases between them. CDR3 length: 12 amino acids. Germline assignment: CDR1 KGHSH and CDR2 LQKENI. CDR3 in amino acids: CASSAGSDTQYF. The CDR3 nucleotides read TGTGCCAGCTCAGCAGGGTCAGATACGCAGTATTTT.